A single T cell receptor beta chain is shown here with its context. Antigen specificity is unknown. Template-switching 5'RACE yielded the TCR cDNA; a universal primer site and UMIs were added in the process. Using its own MiXCR run on the 5' RACE reads, TCRdb lists one record per CDR3 protein. The table records some 350,000 distinct CDR3 sequences, approximately 10% of them present only once. This record belongs to a study of T cells after yellow fever vaccination. Overall study findings and caveats: CD4 and CD8 compartments shared a small share of clonotypes, likely from convergent recombination.

The CDR3 has 15 amino acids. The germline V gene has CDR1 SGHTA and CDR2 FQGNSA. The V end was cut by 1 base, the J end by 9 bases, with 13 bases between. This chain uses TRBV7-2 with TRBJ1-6; D is uncertain. The receptor was derived from a man between 18 and 35 years old who received the YFV17D yellow fever vaccine. Sequenced here: PBMCs, sampled on the day of the first yellow fever vaccination. CDR3 nucleotides: TGTGCCAGCAGCTTAGTTGTGATCGGCACTTCACCCCTCCACTTT. This codes for CASSLVVIGTSPLHF.